This passage covers 29 T cell receptor beta chains from one sample sequenced in a study of shared clonotypes between healthy human individuals. CD45RO-negative cells were positively selected for CCR7, leaving out terminally differentiated effector memory CD45RA+ cells. Some clones are missing from TCRdb's copy, which holds only in-frame ones; the method was immunoSEQ multiplex PCR. The sample yields roughly 1,800,000 clones, approximately 95% seen once. Sequencing was performed on naive CD8+ T cells sorted from blood. These receptors all stem from a man younger than 30 in good health.

Only one count was recorded for this clone. V usage is TRBV27 and J usage is TRBJ1-6; D call uncertain. Trimming took off 0 bases at V and 3 bases at J, with 6 bases between the two ends. The V gene's germline CDR1 is MNHEY and CDR2 SMNVEV (reference sequence). CDR3 length: 15 amino acids. The CDR3 DNA is TGTGCCAGCAGTTTATCGATTCTCTATAATTCACCCCTCCACTTT. Its translation is CASSLSILYNSPLHF.

The chain recombines TRBV2 with TRBJ2-1; 10 bases agree with TRBD1. The CDR3 spans 16 residues. V lost 4 bases, J lost 8 bases, and 11 bases stayed unmatched. CDR1 and CDR2 from the germline V gene are SNHLY and FYNNEI. The CDR3 DNA follows: TGTGCCAGCAGTGGAACCCGGGACAGGGGCCTCCATGAGCAGTTCTTC. Translated: CASSGTRDRGLHEQFF.

CDR3 in amino acids: CASSLGPSDTEAFF. The CDR3 coding sequence is TGTGCCAGCAGCTTAGGTCCGAGCGACACTGAAGCTTTCTTT. V gene TRBV5-4 combines with J gene TRBJ1-1; D call uncertain. The CDR3 is 14 residues long. V lost 2 bases and J 3 bases, leaving 11 bases between the germline ends. Germline CDR1 SGHNT, CDR2 YYREEE (reference sequence).

The V and J genes are TRBV4-1 and TRBJ1-2; TRBD1 is a possible D gene (5 bases). V shed 3 bases and J shed 2 bases, with 13 bases lying between them. Germline assignment: CDR1 MGHRA and CDR2 YSYEKL. CDR3 size: 15 residues. The CDR3 DNA is TGCGCCAGCAGCCATGACCGGGACGGGAACTATGGCTACACCTTC. This gives the protein CASSHDRDGNYGYTF.

The chain links TRBV6-1 to TRBJ1-1; D gene ambiguous. The CDR3 runs to 10 residues. V lost 8 bases to trimming and J lost 11 bases, with 12 bases between them. CDR1 is MNHNS, CDR2 SASEGT, per germline. The DNA for the CDR3 is TGTGCCAGCCTCGGCGGGGAGGCTTTCTTT. Translated: CASLGGEAFF.

The chain carries TRBV7-6 and TRBJ2-2; no reliable D call. In germline, CDR1 is SGHVS, CDR2 FNYEAQ. V was shortened by 0 bases and J by 6 bases, with 5 bases between the two germline ends. This CDR3 is 13 amino acids long. CDR3 sequence (DNA): TGTGCCAGCAGCTTAGCGAGGCCCGGGGAGCTGTTTTTT. It translates to CASSLARPGELFF.

Points on this clone: At the DNA level, this CDR3 is encoded by other sequences in the same sample as well. The chain is built from TRBV2 and TRBJ2-5; D may be TRBD1 (5 bases). Germline lookup yields CDR1 SNHLY and CDR2 FYNNEI. The V gene lost 1 base and the J gene lost 5 bases, with 8 bases spanning the gap. This CDR3 is 13 amino acids long. Here the CDR3 reads CASSEEGWETQYF. CDR3 bases: TGTGCCAGCAGTGAAGAGGGGTGGGAGACCCAGTACTTC.

The rearrangement links TRBV7-9 to TRBJ1-4, with 7 bases matching TRBD1. There are 14 residues in the CDR3. The V and J ends lost 5 bases and 11 bases, in that order; junction bases with no gene match: 11. CDR1 SEHNR and CDR2 FQNEAQ come from the germline V gene (reference sequence). CDR3 nucleotides: TGTGCCAGCAGCCCTTCCACAGGGGTACAGAAACTGTTTTTT. Amino acid sequence: CASSPSTGVQKLFF.

This clone has a single count. This rearrangement joins TRBV11-2 to TRBJ1-4, with D uncertain. Germline CDR1 and CDR2: SGHAT and FQNNGV. V was shortened by 4 bases and J by 1 base, with 16 bases between the two germline ends. The CDR3 has 17 amino acids. This CDR3 is CASSSDPSGLTNEKLFF. The CDR3 nucleotides read TGTGCCAGCAGCTCCGACCCGTCCGGACTAACTAATGAAAAACTGTTTTTT.

The chain is built from TRBV13 and TRBJ1-5; no definite D call. V lost 1 base, J lost 4 bases, and 2 bases lay in between. The germline CDR1 and CDR2 sequences are PRHDT and FYEKMQ (reference sequence). CDR3 length equals 12 residues. The CDR3 loop is CASSLENQPQHF. In DNA form, the CDR3 reads TGTGCCAGCAGCTTAGAGAATCAGCCCCAGCATTTT.

V usage is TRBV13 and J usage is TRBJ2-5; TRBD2 matches 10 bases. The germline V gene encodes CDR1 PRHDT and CDR2 FYEKMQ (reference sequence). The ends lost 4 bases at V and 4 bases at J; junction bases unmatched: 15. The CDR3 has 18 amino acids. Here the CDR3 DNA reads TGTGCCAGCAGCTCTCTGGGGAGCGGGAGGGCCTTTGGAGAGACCCAGTACTTC. Amino acid sequence: CASSSLGSGRAFGETQYF.

Points on this clone: Sequence at one end of the junction differs from germline and may be a read error. V usage is TRBV2 and J usage is TRBJ2-7, with 7 bases identical to TRBD1. CDR1 and CDR2 (germline): SNHLY, FYNNEI. This CDR3 is 15 amino acids long. The CDR3 loop is CASIEGAGGFYEQYF. The CDR3 nucleotides read TGTGCCAGCATTGAAGGGGCAGGGGGTTTCTACGAGCAGTACTTC. The variable domain in full, completed from reference TRBV2 and TRBJ2-7, reads EPEVTQTPSHQVTQMGQEVILRCVPISNHLYFYWYRQILGQKVEFLVSFYNNEISEKSEIFDDQFSVERPDGSNFTLKIRSTKLEDSAMYFCASIEGAGGFYEQYFGPGTRLTVT.

This clone has just one count. Here the CDR3 reads CASSALSTDTQYF. The CDR3 region has the DNA TGTGCCAGCAGCGCCCTAAGCACAGATACGCAGTATTTT. V gene TRBV7-8 combines with J gene TRBJ2-3; D gene unclear. This CDR3 has 13 residues. V gave up 5 bases and J gave up 0 bases, with 6 bases separating them. Germline CDR1 and CDR2: SGHVS and FQNEAQ.

The rearrangement uses TRBV2 and TRBJ1-2; the match to TRBD1 covers 7 bases. The CDR3 contains 15 residues. Losses at the gene ends were 8 bases for V and 0 bases for J; bases not matched to a gene: 9. Germline lookup yields CDR1 SNHLY and CDR2 FYNNEI. The CDR3 coding sequence is TGTGCCAGCGGCTACGACAGGGCGACTAACTATGGCTACACCTTC. Translated, it gives CASGYDRATNYGYTF.

The chain links TRBV28 to TRBJ1-5; no clear D. Germline CDR1 MDHEN, CDR2 SYDVKM. Trimming pared 5 bases from V and 2 bases from J, leaving 10 bases between. CDR3 size: 14 residues. The CDR3 nucleotides are TGTGCCAGCAGTAGGACCCTTGGCAATCAGCCCCAGCATTTT. It encodes CASSRTLGNQPQHF. The complete variable domain, with remaining parts taken from reference TRBV28 and TRBJ1-5, reads DVKVTQSSRYLVKRTGEKVFLECVQDMDHENMFWYRQDPGLGLRLIYFSYDVKMKEKGDIPEGYSVSREKKERFSLILESASTNQTSMYLCASSRTLGNQPQHFGDGTRLSIL.

The gene calls are TRBV2 and TRBJ2-7, with D possibly being TRBD1 (6 bases). Trimming shortened V by 7 bases and J by 4 bases, and 17 bases separated the two germline ends. The germline V gene encodes CDR1 SNHLY and CDR2 FYNNEI. The CDR3 contains 14 residues. The CDR3, as DNA: TGTGCCAGCATTCAACAGGGAAGGTCGTACGAGCAGTACTTC. It encodes CASIQQGRSYEQYF.

V and J are TRBV6-5 and TRBJ1-4; TRBD1 matches 7 bases. Germline CDR1 and CDR2: MNHEY and SVGAGI. V dropped 3 bases and J dropped 0; count of bases not matched to a gene: 4. The CDR3 loop spans 16 amino acids. The DNA of the CDR3 is TGTGCCAGCAGTTATAGTCAGGGGGCAACTAATGAAAAACTGTTTTTT. The encoded protein is CASSYSQGATNEKLFF.

The J gene is TRBJ2-5, the V gene TRBV12-5; the D gene is possibly TRBD1 (5 bases). CDR1 is LGHNT and CDR2 is FRNRAP in the germline V gene. The ends were cut back, 3 bases at V and 2 bases at J, with 10 bases in the middle. CDR3 length equals 14 residues. The CDR3 bases are TGTGCTAGTGGTTTTTGGGGCACTCAAGAGACCCAGTACTTC. The encoded protein is CASGFWGTQETQYF.

J is TRBJ2-5 and V is TRBV19; D might be TRBD1 or TRBD2, each matching 5 bases. The CDR3 covers 14 residues. Germline V gene sequence: CDR1 LNHDA, CDR2 SQIVND (reference sequence). Trimming took off 4 bases at V and 8 bases at J, with 17 bases between the two ends. The CDR3 sequence: CASSTRDRPDTQYF. The CDR3 nucleotides are TGTGCCAGTAGTACCCGGGACCGCCCAGACACCCAGTACTTC.

The rearrangement links TRBV5-6 to TRBJ2-1, with 8 bases matching TRBD1. V gave up 3 bases and J gave up 0 bases; unmatched junction bases: 2. CDR3 size: 15 residues. Germline CDR1 reads SGHDT; CDR2 reads YYEEEE. This CDR3 reads CASSSQGGSYNEQFF. The DNA for the CDR3 is TGTGCCAGCAGCTCACAGGGGGGCTCCTACAATGAGCAGTTCTTC.

The chain joins TRBV4-2 to TRBJ2-7; D perhaps matches TRBD1 (6 bases). The CDR3 runs 16 residues. The germline V gene encodes CDR1 LGHNA and CDR2 YNFKEQ. Trimming shortened V by 2 bases and J by 0 bases, and 14 bases separated the two germline ends. The CDR3 here is CASSQSGQMSSYEQYF. The CDR3 bases are TGTGCCAGCAGCCAATCCGGACAGATGAGCTCCTACGAGCAGTACTTC.

The chain links TRBV10-3 to TRBJ2-7; TRBD1 might be the D (5 bases). The V gene lost 0 bases and the J gene lost 7 bases, with 19 bases spanning the gap. This CDR3 contains 16 residues. CDR1 and CDR2 (germline): ENHRY, SYGVKD. The CDR3 loop reads CAISESSRGGFGEQYF. Here the CDR3 DNA reads TGTGCCATCAGTGAGTCGAGTAGGGGCGGCTTCGGTGAGCAGTACTTC.

Only a few counts were recorded for this clone. The chain recombines TRBV4-1 with TRBJ2-7; no definite D call. Trimming shortened V by 1 base and J by 2 bases, and 9 bases separated the two germline ends. This CDR3 spans 14 amino acids. Germline CDR1 reads MGHRA; CDR2 reads YSYEKL. The CDR3: CASSQGLGTYEQYF. CDR3 DNA sequence: TGCGCCAGCAGCCAAGGACTTGGGACCTACGAGCAGTACTTC.

Concerning this clone: The sample contains more than one DNA sequence encoding this CDR3. V is TRBV27 and J is TRBJ1-2, with a tentative D call TRBD1 (5 bases). This CDR3 is built from 13 residues. Trimming removed 11 bases at V and 2 bases at J, with 15 bases between. From germline, CDR1 is MNHEY and CDR2 SMNVEV (reference sequence). In DNA, the CDR3 is TGTGCCTCGAGCCGGGGCCAGAACTATGGCTACACCTTC. Translating gives CASSRGQNYGYTF.

Concerning this clone itself: This specimen includes other DNA sequences encoding the same CDR3. The V and J genes are TRBV28 and TRBJ2-7; either TRBD1 or TRBD2 may fit D (5 bases each). CDR3 length equals 13 residues. Germline CDR1 is MDHEN and CDR2 is SYDVKM. V lost 6 bases, J lost 0 bases, and 9 bases lay in between. The CDR3 DNA follows: TGTGCCAGCAGCTGGGACGACTCCTACGAGCAGTACTTC. Translated: CASSWDDSYEQYF. Full variable domain (missing parts from reference TRBV28 and TRBJ2-7): DVKVTQSSRYLVKRTGEKVFLECVQDMDHENMFWYRQDPGLGLRLIYFSYDVKMKEKGDIPEGYSVSREKKERFSLILESASTNQTSMYLCASSWDDSYEQYFGPGTRLTVT.

J is TRBJ2-7 and V is TRBV15; tentatively, D is TRBD2 (5 bases). The V gene lost 3 bases and the J gene lost 2 bases, with 17 bases spanning the gap. The germline V gene has CDR1 LNHNV and CDR2 YYDKDF (reference sequence). The CDR3 loop spans 16 amino acids. The CDR3 sequence is CATSSFPSPGAYEQYF. DNA of the CDR3: TGTGCCACCAGCAGTTTCCCTAGCCCCGGGGCCTACGAGCAGTACTTC.

The chain combines TRBV5-6 with TRBJ2-2, with D perhaps TRBD2 (7 bases). Trimming took off 4 bases at V and 9 bases at J, with 13 bases between the two ends. This CDR3 region has 13 residues. Germline V gene data show CDR1 as SGHDT and CDR2 as YYEEEE. DNA for the CDR3: TGTGCCAGCAGCACGTGGGGGGGCCGGGAGCTGTTTTTT. It codes for CASSTWGGRELFF.

In this sample, this clone turned up a few times. The rearrangement uses TRBV30 and TRBJ1-1, with no clear D. V lost 0 bases to trimming and J lost 0 bases, with 11 bases between them. This CDR3 is built from 15 residues. Germline V gives CDR1 GTSNPN, CDR2 SVGIG (reference sequence). The CDR3 sequence is CAWSVGFGMNTEAFF. CDR3 bases: TGTGCCTGGAGTGTGGGTTTCGGGATGAACACTGAAGCTTTCTTT.

The rearrangement joins TRBV5-4 to TRBJ2-1; the D gene is possibly TRBD2 (6 bases). Germline CDR1 SGHNT, CDR2 YYREEE (reference sequence). Between the trimmed V and J ends, which lost 6 bases and 5 bases, there was a span of 18 bases. There are 15 residues in the CDR3. The CDR3 DNA sequence: TGTGCCAGCATGCCGGCGGAGCGGGCAAACAATGAGCAGTTCTTC. This gives the protein CASMPAERANNEQFF. The whole variable domain, remainder taken from reference TRBV5-4 and TRBJ2-1, is ETGVTQSPTHLIKTRGQQVTLRCSSQSGHNTVSWYQQALGQGPQFIFQYYREEENGRGNFPPRFSGLQFPNYSSELNVNALELDDSALYLCASMPAERANNEQFFGPGTRLTVL.